This T cell receptor beta chain came from a study of T cell responses to AZD1222 COVID-19 vaccine. Study results and limitations: White British donors predominated, females outnumbered males, and clonal diversity was possibly underestimated. Nearly half of spike-specific TCRs reportedly target unmutated variant regions.

Measured with immunoSEQ multiplex PCR; TCRdb has only the in-frame clones, and not every one. The sample shows over 70,000 clones, approximately 81% of them seen only once. This clone occurred a few times. No antigen is known for it. In the same sample, other DNA sequences code for this CDR3. Germline assignment: CDR1 MNHNS and CDR2 SASEGT. V lost 3 bases, J lost 4 bases, and 4 bases lay in between. The CDR3 consists of 13 residues. The source of this sequence is an adult in good health. The rearrangement links TRBV6-1 to TRBJ1-6, with no clear D. This specimen consisted of peripheral blood, obtained on day 0 of AZD1222 vaccination. The CDR3 region is CASSDTYNSPLHF. The CDR3 DNA reads TGTGCCAGCAGTGACACATATAATTCACCCCTCCACTTT.